One T cell receptor (beta chain) is described in this entry. The antigen is unknown. The CDR3 has 15 residues. After removal of 9 bases from V and 1 base from J, the junction contained 12 bases not matched to a gene. Germline CDR1 is LNHDA and CDR2 is SQIVND (reference sequence). Measured with immunoSEQ multiplex PCR; TCRdb has only the in-frame clones, and not every one. The profile covers over 120,000 clones, with 80% to 90% appearing a single time and 1.5% to 2% taken by the ten largest. The sample originates from a study of T cell responses to AZD1222 COVID-19 vaccine. The study's findings and limits: Donors were mostly white British, more females; clonal diversity possibly underestimated.

This sequence was found in an adult in good health. The sample here was peripheral blood, taken on day 0 of AZD1222 vaccination. The chain recombines TRBV19 with TRBJ2-7; 7 nucleotides agree with TRBD1. The DNA for the CDR3 is TGTGCCAGCACCGAGAGGACAGGAGCTTCCTACGAGCAGTACTTC. This sequence encodes CASTERTGASYEQYF.